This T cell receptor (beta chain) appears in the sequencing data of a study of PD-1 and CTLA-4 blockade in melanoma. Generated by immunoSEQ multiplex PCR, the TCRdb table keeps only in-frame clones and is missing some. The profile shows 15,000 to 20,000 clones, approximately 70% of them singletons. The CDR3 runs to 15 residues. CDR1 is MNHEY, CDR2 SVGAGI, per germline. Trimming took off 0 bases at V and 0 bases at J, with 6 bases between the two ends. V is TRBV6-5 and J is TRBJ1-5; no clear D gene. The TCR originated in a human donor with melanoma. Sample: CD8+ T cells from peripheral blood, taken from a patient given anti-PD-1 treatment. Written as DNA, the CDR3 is TGTGCCAGCAGTTACTCCAGGAATAGCAATCAGCCCCAGCATTTT. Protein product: CASSYSRNSNQPQHF.